Described below is a single T cell receptor (beta chain) sequence and its context. The CDR3 covers 16 residues. Looked up from germline, CDR1 is SGHVS and CDR2 is FNYEAQ. V was clipped by 3 bases and J by 0 bases, with 14 bases between them. The sample belongs to a study of blood T cell repertoires in COVID-19. For the study at large: Some COVID-19 samples were acute and others convalescent; all came from the United States, Italy and Spain. PBMCs, B-cell-depleted T cells, or T cells provided the cDNA or gDNA that made up the material.

Sequencing used immunoSEQ multiplex PCR; TCRdb keeps in-frame clones, though not all of them. The table has nearly 110,000 clones, approximately 80% seen once; the top ten hold 14%. The sequencing input was peripheral blood. The chain recombines TRBV7-6 with TRBJ1-2; D might be TRBD1 (6 bases). The source of this sequence is a woman in her sixties with acute or convalescent COVID-19. The CDR3 DNA follows: TGTGCCAGCAGCTTGTATAGGGGGAGTACTAACTATGGCTACACCTTC. It yields the protein CASSLYRGSTNYGYTF.